Listed below are T cell receptor beta chains from one sample, sequenced in a study of T cells after yellow fever vaccination. A single record per CDR3 protein comes from TCRdb applying MiXCR to the 5' RACE reads. Here the sample spans about 630,000 distinct CDR3 sequences, 9% to 15% being singletons. The sequences come from PBMCs, collected on the day of the yellow fever booster vaccination. Receptors were obtained from a man under 40 who received the YFV17D yellow fever vaccine. Both conserved end residues are part of each CDR3. Fields, in order: V gene, D gene, J gene, CDR3 protein. D genes are given only for firm matches.

>TRBV11-2|.|TRBJ2-1
CASSSLTGYNEQFF
>TRBV5-6|.|TRBJ2-4
CASSLARASPVLAKNIQYF
>TRBV15|.|TRBJ2-1
CATSPSEEQFF
>TRBV30|.|TRBJ2-1
CAWTTSGVSYNEQFF
>TRBV6-2/TRBV6-3|TRBD1|TRBJ2-3
CASSADRGVLTDTQYF
>TRBV12-3/TRBV12-4|.|TRBJ2-1
CASRLDIYNEQFF
>TRBV10-3|.|TRBJ2-1
CAISPRDFCNEQFF
>TRBV20-1|.|TRBJ2-5
CSATGSWTSETQYF
>TRBV7-2|TRBD1|TRBJ2-7
CASSPDRGQGYEQYF
>TRBV7-3|.|TRBJ2-3
CASSLTPGSSTDTQYF
>TRBV28|.|TRBJ2-3
CASSSPGRRTDTQYF
>TRBV20-1|TRBD1|TRBJ1-6
CSASGTGSSYNSPLHF
>TRBV29-1|.|TRBJ2-2
CSVQGGGNTGELFF
>TRBV4-2|.|TRBJ2-7
CASSGQSYEQYF
>TRBV6-5|TRBD1|TRBJ2-7
CASSYSTGGGSEQYF
>TRBV12-3/TRBV12-4|.|TRBJ1-6
CASWRSSSYNSPLHF
>TRBV10-3|TRBD2|TRBJ2-1
CAINGGRGLAGDEQFF
>TRBV12-5|TRBD1|TRBJ2-2
CASGKTLRDRGRNTGELFF
>TRBV18|TRBD2|TRBJ2-7
CASSPRYGTSVYEQYF
>TRBV4-3|TRBD2|TRBJ2-3
CASSTRLAEITDTQYF
>TRBV7-2|.|TRBJ2-3
CASSLMEAQYF
>TRBV4-3|.|TRBJ2-7
CASSQGLPTYEQYF
>TRBV30|TRBD2|TRBJ2-7
CAWAGGWGYEQYF
>TRBV10-3|TRBD2|TRBJ2-3
CAISDFTSGSTDTQYF
>TRBV11-2|TRBD2|TRBJ2-3
CASSLGTQAGGSDTQYF